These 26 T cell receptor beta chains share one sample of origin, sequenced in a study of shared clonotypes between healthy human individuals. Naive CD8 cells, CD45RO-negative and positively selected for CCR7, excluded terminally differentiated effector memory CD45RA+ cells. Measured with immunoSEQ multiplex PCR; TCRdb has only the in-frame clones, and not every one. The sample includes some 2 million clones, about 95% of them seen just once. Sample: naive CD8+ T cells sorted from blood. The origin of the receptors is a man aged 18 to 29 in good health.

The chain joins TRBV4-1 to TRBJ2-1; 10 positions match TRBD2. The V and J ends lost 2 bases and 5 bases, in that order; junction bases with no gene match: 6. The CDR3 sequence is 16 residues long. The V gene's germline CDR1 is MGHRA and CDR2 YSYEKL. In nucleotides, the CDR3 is TGCGCCAGCAGCCAACGAACTAGCGGGATCAACAATGAGCAGTTCTTC. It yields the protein CASSQRTSGINNEQFF.

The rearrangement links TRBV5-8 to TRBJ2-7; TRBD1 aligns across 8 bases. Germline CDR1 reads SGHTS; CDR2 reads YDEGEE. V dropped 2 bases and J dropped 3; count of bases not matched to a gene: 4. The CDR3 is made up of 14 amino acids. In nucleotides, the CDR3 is TGTGCCAGCAGCTTCCCTGGACAGGGCTACGAGCAGTACTTC. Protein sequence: CASSFPGQGYEQYF.

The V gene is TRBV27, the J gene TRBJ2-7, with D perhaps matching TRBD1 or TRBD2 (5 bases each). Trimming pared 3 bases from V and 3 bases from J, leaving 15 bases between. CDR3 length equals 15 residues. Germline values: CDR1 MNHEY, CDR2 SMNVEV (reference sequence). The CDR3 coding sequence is TGTGCCAGCAGTTTCACCGGGACGGCTGGCTACGAGCAGTACTTC. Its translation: CASSFTGTAGYEQYF.

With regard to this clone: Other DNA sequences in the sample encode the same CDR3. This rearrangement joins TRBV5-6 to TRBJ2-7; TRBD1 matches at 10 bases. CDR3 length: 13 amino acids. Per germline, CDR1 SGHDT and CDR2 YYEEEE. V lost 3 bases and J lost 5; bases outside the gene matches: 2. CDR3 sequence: CASSWDRGNEQYF. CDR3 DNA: TGTGCCAGCAGCTGGGACAGGGGTAACGAGCAGTACTTC.

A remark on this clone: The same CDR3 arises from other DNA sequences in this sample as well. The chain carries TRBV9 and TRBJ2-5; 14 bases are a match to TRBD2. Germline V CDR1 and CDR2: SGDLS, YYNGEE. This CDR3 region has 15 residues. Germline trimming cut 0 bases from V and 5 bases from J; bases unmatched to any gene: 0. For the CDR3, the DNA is TGTGCCAGCAGCGTAGGGACTAGCGGGGGGGAGACCCAGTACTTC. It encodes CASSVGTSGGETQYF. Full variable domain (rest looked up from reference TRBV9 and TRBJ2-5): DSGVTQTPKHLITATGQRVTLRCSPRSGDLSVYWYQQSLDQGLQFLIQYYNGEERAKGNILERFSAQQFPDLHSELNLSSLELGDSALYFCASSVGTSGGETQYFGPGTRLLVL.

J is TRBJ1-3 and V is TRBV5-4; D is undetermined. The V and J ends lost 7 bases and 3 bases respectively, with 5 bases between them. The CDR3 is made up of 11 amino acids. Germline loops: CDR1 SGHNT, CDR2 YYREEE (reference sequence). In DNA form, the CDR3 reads TGTGCCAGCCGATTTGGAAACACCATATATTTT. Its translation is CASRFGNTIYF.

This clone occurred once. The CDR3 here is CASSFDLVVAFF. The CDR3 bases are TGTGCCAGCAGCTTTGATTTGGTCGTAGCTTTCTTT. The genes are TRBV7-2 and TRBJ1-1; D not certain. Trimming took 3 bases from V and 10 from J, leaving 12 bases between them. Germline CDR1 is SGHTA and CDR2 is FQGNSA. This CDR3 spans 12 amino acids.

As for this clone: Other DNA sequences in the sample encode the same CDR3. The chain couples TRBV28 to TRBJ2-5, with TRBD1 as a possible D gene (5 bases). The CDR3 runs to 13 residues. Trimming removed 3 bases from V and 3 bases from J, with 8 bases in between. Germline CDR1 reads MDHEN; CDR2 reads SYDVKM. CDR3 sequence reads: CASSFQGEETQYF. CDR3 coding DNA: TGTGCCAGCAGTTTTCAAGGGGAAGAGACCCAGTACTTC.

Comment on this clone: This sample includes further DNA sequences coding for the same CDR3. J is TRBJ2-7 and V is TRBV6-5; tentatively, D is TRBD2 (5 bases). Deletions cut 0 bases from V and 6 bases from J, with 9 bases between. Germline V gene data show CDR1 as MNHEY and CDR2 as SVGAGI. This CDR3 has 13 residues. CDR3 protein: CASSYSTGIEQYF. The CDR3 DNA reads TGTGCCAGCAGTTACTCGACCGGGATCGAGCAGTACTTC.

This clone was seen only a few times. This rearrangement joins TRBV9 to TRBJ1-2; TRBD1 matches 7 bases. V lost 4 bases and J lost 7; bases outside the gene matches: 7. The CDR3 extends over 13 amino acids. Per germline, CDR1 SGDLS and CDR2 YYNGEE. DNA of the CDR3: TGTGCCAGCAGCCCAGGGACAGACACTGGCTACACCTTC. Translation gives CASSPGTDTGYTF.

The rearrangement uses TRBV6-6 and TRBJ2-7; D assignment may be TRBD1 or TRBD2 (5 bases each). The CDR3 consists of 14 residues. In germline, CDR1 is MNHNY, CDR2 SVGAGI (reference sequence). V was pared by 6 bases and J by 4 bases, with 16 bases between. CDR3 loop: CASRTRGLTYEQYF. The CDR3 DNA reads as TGTGCCAGCAGGACACGGGGCCTGACATACGAGCAGTACTTC.

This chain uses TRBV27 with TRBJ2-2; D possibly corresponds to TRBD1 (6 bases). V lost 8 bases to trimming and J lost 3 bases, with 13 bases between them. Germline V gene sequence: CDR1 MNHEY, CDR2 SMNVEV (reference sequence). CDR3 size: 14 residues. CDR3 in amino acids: CASAGQLDTGELFF. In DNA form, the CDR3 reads TGTGCCAGCGCAGGACAGCTAGACACCGGGGAGCTGTTTTTT.

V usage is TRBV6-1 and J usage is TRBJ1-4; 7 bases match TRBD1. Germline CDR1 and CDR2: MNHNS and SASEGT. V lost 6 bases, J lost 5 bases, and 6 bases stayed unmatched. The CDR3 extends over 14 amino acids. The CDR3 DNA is TGTGCCAGCAGAGAGACAGGGTGGAATGAAAAACTGTTTTTT. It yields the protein CASRETGWNEKLFF.

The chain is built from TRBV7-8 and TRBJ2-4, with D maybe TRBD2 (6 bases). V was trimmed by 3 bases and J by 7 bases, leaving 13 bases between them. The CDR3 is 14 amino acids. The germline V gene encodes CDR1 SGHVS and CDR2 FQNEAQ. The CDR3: CASSLPGLGNIQYF. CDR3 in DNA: TGTGCCAGCAGCTTGCCGGGACTCGGGAACATTCAGTACTTC.

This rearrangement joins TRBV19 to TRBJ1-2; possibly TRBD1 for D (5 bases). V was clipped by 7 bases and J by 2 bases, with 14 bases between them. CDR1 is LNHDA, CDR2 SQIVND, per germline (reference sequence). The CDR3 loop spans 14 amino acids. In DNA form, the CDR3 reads TGTGCCAGTACCCATGCGGGGGGGAACTATGGCTACACCTTC. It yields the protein CASTHAGGNYGYTF.

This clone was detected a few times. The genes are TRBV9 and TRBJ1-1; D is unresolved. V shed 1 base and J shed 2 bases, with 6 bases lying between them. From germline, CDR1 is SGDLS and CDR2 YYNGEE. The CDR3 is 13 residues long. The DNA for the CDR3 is TGTGCCAGCAGCGTACAGGCTAACACTGAAGCTTTCTTT. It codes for CASSVQANTEAFF. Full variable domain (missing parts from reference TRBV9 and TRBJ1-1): DSGVTQTPKHLITATGQRVTLRCSPRSGDLSVYWYQQSLDQGLQFLIQYYNGEERAKGNILERFSAQQFPDLHSELNLSSLELGDSALYFCASSVQANTEAFFGQGTRLTVV.

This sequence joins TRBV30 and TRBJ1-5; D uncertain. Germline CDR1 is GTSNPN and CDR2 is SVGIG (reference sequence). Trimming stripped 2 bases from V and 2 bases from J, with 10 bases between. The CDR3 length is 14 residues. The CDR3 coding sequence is TGTGCCTGGAGTCAGCGGGAGCGCAATCAGCCCCAGCATTTT. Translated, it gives CAWSQRERNQPQHF.

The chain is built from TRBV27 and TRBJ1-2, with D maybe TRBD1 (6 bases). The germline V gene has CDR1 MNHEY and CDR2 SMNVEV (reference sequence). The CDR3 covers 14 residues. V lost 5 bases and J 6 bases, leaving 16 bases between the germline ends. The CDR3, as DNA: TGTGCCAGCAGTATACAGGGAGATAGGCATGGCTACACCTTC. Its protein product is CASSIQGDRHGYTF.

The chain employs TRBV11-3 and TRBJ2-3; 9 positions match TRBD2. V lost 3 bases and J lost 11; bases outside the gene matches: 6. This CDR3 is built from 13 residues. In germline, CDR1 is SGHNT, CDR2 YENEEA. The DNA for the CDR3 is TGTGCCAGCAGCTTGGCTAGCGGGGAGGTGCAGTATTTT. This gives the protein CASSLASGEVQYF. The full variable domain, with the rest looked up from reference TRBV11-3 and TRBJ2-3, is EAGVVQSPRYKIIEKKQPVAFWCNPISGHNTLYWYLQNLGQGPELLIRYENEEAVDDSQLPKDRFSAERLKGVDSTLKIQPAELGDSAVYLCASSLASGEVQYFGPGTRLTVL.

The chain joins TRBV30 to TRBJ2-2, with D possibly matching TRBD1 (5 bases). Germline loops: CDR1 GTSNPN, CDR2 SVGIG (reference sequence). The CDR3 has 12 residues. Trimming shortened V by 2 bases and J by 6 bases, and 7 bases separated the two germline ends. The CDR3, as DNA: TGTGCCTGGAGTCCAGGGTCCGGGGAGCTGTTTTTT. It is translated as CAWSPGSGELFF.

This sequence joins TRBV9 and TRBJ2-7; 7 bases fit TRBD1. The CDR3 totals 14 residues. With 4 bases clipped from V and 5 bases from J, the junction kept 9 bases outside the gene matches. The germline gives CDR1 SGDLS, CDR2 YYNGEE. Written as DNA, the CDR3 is TGTGCCAGCAGCCTCACCGGGACAGCTCACGAGCAGTACTTC. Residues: CASSLTGTAHEQYF.

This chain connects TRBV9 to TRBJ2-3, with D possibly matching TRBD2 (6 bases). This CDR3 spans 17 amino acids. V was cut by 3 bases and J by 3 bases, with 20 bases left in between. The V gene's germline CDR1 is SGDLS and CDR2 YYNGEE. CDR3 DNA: TGTGCCAGCAGCGGGTGGACCGGGGGTCTTAGGACAGATACGCAGTATTTT. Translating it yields CASSGWTGGLRTDTQYF. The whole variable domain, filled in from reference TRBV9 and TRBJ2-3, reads DSGVTQTPKHLITATGQRVTLRCSPRSGDLSVYWYQQSLDQGLQFLIQYYNGEERAKGNILERFSAQQFPDLHSELNLSSLELGDSALYFCASSGWTGGLRTDTQYFGPGTRLTVL.

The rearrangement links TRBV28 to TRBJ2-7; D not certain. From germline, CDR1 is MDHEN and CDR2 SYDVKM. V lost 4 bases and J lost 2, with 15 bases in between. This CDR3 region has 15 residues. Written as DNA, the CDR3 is TGTGCCAGCAGTTCAAGACGGAAACCGGCCTACGAGCAGTACTTC. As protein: CASSSRRKPAYEQYF.

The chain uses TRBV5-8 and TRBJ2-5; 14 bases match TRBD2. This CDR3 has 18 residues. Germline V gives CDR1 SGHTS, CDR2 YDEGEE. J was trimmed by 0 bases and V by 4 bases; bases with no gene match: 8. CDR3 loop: CASSPGTSGGSYQETQYF. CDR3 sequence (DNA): TGTGCCAGCAGCCCTGGGACTAGCGGGGGTTCGTACCAAGAGACCCAGTACTTC.

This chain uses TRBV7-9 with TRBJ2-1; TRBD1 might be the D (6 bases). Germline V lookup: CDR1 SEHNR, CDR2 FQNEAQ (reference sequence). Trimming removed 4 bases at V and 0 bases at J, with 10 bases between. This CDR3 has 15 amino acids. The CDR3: CASSSHRDSYNEQFF. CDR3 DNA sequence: TGTGCCAGCAGCTCCCACAGGGACTCCTACAATGAGCAGTTCTTC. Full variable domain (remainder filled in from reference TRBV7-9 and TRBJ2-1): DTGVSQNPRHKITKRGQNVTFRCDPISEHNRLYWYRQTLGQGPEFLTYFQNEAQLEKSRLLSDRFSAERPKGSFSTLEIQRTEQGDSAMYLCASSSHRDSYNEQFFGPGTRLTVL.

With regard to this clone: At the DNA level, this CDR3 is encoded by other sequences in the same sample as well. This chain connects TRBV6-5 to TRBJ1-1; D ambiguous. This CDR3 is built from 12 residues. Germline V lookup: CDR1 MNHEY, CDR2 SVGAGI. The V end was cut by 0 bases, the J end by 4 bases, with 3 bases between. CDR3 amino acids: CASSYSSTEAFF. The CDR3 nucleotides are TGTGCCAGCAGTTACTCATCCACTGAAGCTTTCTTT.